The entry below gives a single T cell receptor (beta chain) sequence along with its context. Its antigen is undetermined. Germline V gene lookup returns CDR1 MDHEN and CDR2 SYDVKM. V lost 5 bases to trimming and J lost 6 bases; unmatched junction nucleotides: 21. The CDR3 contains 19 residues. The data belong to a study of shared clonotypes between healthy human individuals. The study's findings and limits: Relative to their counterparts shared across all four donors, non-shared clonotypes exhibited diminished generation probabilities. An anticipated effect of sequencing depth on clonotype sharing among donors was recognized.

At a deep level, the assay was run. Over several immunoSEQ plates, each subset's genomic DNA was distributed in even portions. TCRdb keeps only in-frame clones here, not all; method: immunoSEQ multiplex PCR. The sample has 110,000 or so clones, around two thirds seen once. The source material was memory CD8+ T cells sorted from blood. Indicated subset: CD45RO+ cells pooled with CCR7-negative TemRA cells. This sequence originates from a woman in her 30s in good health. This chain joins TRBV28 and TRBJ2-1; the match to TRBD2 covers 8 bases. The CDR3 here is CASSPLPSGHHNLFNEQFF. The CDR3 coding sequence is TGTGCCAGCAGTCCCCTACCTAGCGGGCATCATAACCTTTTCAATGAGCAGTTCTTC. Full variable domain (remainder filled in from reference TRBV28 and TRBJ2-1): DVKVTQSSRYLVKRTGEKVFLECVQDMDHENMFWYRQDPGLGLRLIYFSYDVKMKEKGDIPEGYSVSREKKERFSLILESASTNQTSMYLCASSPLPSGHHNLFNEQFFGPGTRLTVL.